A single sample is the source of the 24 T cell receptor beta chains below, sequenced in a study of blood T cell repertoires in COVID-19. This table comes from immunoSEQ multiplex PCR, and its TCRdb copy is limited to in-frame clones, with some not included. The sample has roughly 250,000 clones; roughly 90% are singletons. The sample was peripheral blood. These receptors originate from a man aged 25-45 years with acute or convalescent COVID-19.

The rearrangement links TRBV2 to TRBJ1-1; perhaps TRBD1 as D (5 bases). The germline V gene has CDR1 SNHLY and CDR2 FYNNEI. The ends were cut back, 5 bases at V and 1 base at J, with 11 bases in the middle. The CDR3 has 14 amino acids. The CDR3 sequence is CASSRPGQNTEAFF. DNA for the CDR3: TGTGCCAGCAGTAGGCCAGGGCAGAACACTGAAGCTTTCTTT. Using reference TRBV2 and TRBJ1-1 for the parts outside the CDR3, the full variable domain is EPEVTQTPSHQVTQMGQEVILRCVPISNHLYFYWYRQILGQKVEFLVSFYNNEISEKSEIFDDQFSVERPDGSNFTLKIRSTKLEDSAMYFCASSRPGQNTEAFFGQGTRLTVV.

This clone was recorded only once. The rearrangement joins TRBV7-3 to TRBJ2-7; possibly TRBD2 for D (5 bases). This CDR3 has 14 amino acids. Germline CDR1 reads SGHTA; CDR2 reads FQGTGA. V lost 3 bases, J lost 7 bases, and 16 bases lay in between. As DNA, the CDR3 is TGTGCCAGCAGCTTTAGGCCGGGGTTGGGGGAGCAGTACTTC. As protein: CASSFRPGLGEQYF.

The V and J genes are TRBV28 and TRBJ2-7; D is ambiguous. Germline-derived CDR1 and CDR2 are MDHEN and SYDVKM. The CDR3 loop spans 15 amino acids. V lost 4 bases and J 4 bases, leaving 17 bases between the germline ends. The CDR3 region is CASSSTTPPAYEQYF. The CDR3 bases are TGTGCCAGCAGTTCGACAACCCCACCTGCTTACGAGCAGTACTTC.

The V call is TRBV12-3 or TRBV12-4, the J call TRBJ1-2, with D possibly being TRBD1 (5 bases). There are 13 residues in the CDR3. V was clipped by 5 bases and J by 5 bases, with 12 bases between them. CDR3 in amino acids: CASSQGDYYGYTF. Written as DNA, the CDR3 is TGTGCCAGCAGTCAAGGGGACTATTATGGCTACACCTTC.

The V gene is TRBV3-1 (or the pseudogene TRBV3-2), the J gene TRBJ2-1; D ambiguous. The length of the CDR3 is 15 residues. Germline V gene data show CDR1 as LGHDT and CDR2 as YNNKEL (reference sequence). The ends were cut back, 1 base at V and 1 base at J, with 8 bases in the middle. CDR3 region: CASSQGYGSYNEQFF. In DNA form, the CDR3 reads TGTGCCAGCAGCCAAGGGTACGGGTCCTACAATGAGCAGTTCTTC.

The chain couples TRBV6-4 to TRBJ2-1; 14 nucleotides align to TRBD2. V lost 2 bases and J lost 7; bases outside the gene matches: 7. There are 17 residues in the CDR3. Germline CDR1 is MRHNA and CDR2 is SNTAGT. This CDR3 is CASSDTRGLAGGNEQFF. The DNA of the CDR3 is TGTGCCAGCAGTGACACAAGAGGACTAGCGGGAGGTAATGAGCAGTTCTTC.

The chain joins TRBV7-2 to TRBJ2-5; D is possibly TRBD2 (6 bases). The V and J ends lost 0 bases and 1 base respectively, with 9 bases between them. CDR3 length: 15 amino acids. Germline values: CDR1 SGHTA, CDR2 FQGNSA. The CDR3 DNA sequence: TGTGCCAGCAGCTTAGCAGGACTACCCCAAGAGACCCAGTACTTC. It translates to CASSLAGLPQETQYF.

This chain joins TRBV5-1 and TRBJ2-1, with 8 bases that match TRBD2. V dropped 7 bases and J dropped 2; count of bases not matched to a gene: 5. The CDR3 is 14 residues long. Germline V gene sequence: CDR1 SGHRS, CDR2 YFSETQ. CDR3: CASGFGGAYNEQFF. The CDR3 DNA reads as TGCGCCAGCGGATTCGGGGGGGCCTACAATGAGCAGTTCTTC.

The genes are TRBV5-5 and TRBJ1-2, with 11 bases fitting TRBD1. The CDR3 length is 20 residues. The germline gives CDR1 SGHKS, CDR2 YYEKEE (reference sequence). V lost 4 bases, J lost 0 bases, and 17 bases stayed unmatched. CDR3 nucleotide sequence: TGTGCCAGCAGCCCTGTTCATAGGACAGGGGGCCGGGTAGCTAACTATGGCTACACCTTC. It specifies CASSPVHRTGGRVANYGYTF.

The chain employs TRBV14 and TRBJ2-7; D is unclear. Trimming took 0 bases from V and 2 from J, leaving 8 bases between them. The CDR3 spans 14 residues. The V gene's germline CDR1 is SGHDN and CDR2 FVKESK. Here the CDR3 reads CASSQEGRTYEQYF. The DNA of the CDR3 is TGTGCCAGCAGCCAAGAGGGCAGAACCTACGAGCAGTACTTC.

The chain recombines TRBV28 with TRBJ1-2, with TRBD1 identical over 10 bases. Trimming at V came to 4 bases and at J to 2 bases, leaving 4 bases not matched to a gene. The CDR3 is made up of 15 amino acids. Germline V gene lookup returns CDR1 MDHEN and CDR2 SYDVKM. CDR3 DNA sequence: TGTGCCAGCAGTTCACCGGGACAGGGGAACTATGGCTACACCTTC. Translation: CASSSPGQGNYGYTF.

V and J are TRBV7-2 and TRBJ1-4, with TRBD1 as a possible D gene (5 bases). The CDR3 spans 15 residues. Germline CDR1 SGHTA, CDR2 FQGNSA. The ends were cut back, 2 bases at V and 7 bases at J, with 14 bases in the middle. CDR3 amino acids: CASSLLKGRGEKLFF. DNA for the CDR3: TGTGCCAGCAGCTTACTCAAGGGGCGAGGTGAAAAACTGTTTTTT.

The rearrangement links TRBV7-9 to TRBJ1-4; TRBD1 matches 10 bases. The CDR3 has 15 amino acids. From germline, CDR1 is SEHNR and CDR2 FQNEAQ (reference sequence). J lost 6 bases, V lost 5 bases, and 6 bases had no gene match. In DNA, the CDR3 is TGTGCCAGCAGCCCGTTGGGGACAGGGGATGAAAAACTGTTTTTT. Its translation: CASSPLGTGDEKLFF.

This clone was detected only once. V is TRBV6-6 and J is TRBJ1-1, with TRBD1 matching over 9 bases. The CDR3 totals 12 residues. The J segment lost 7 bases and the V segment lost 4 bases, leaving 1 base of the junction unmatched. The V gene's germline CDR1 is MNHNY and CDR2 SVGAGI (reference sequence). The CDR3 sequence is CASSLGQGEAFF. The DNA for the CDR3 is TGTGCCAGCAGTTTGGGACAGGGTGAAGCTTTCTTT.

This chain links TRBV28 with TRBJ1-1, with unresolved D. The ends were cut back, 7 bases at V and 0 bases at J, with 12 bases in the middle. Germline V gives CDR1 MDHEN, CDR2 SYDVKM. There are 14 residues in the CDR3. As DNA, the CDR3 is TGTGCCAGCACATCGGGAGTTTTGAACACTGAAGCTTTCTTT. Its protein is CASTSGVLNTEAFF.

The table lists this clone with a count of one. The chain joins TRBV5-1 to TRBJ2-1, with 13 positions matching TRBD2. The V segment lost 3 bases and the J segment 7 bases; nucleotides outside the gene matches: 4. The germline CDR1 and CDR2 sequences are SGHRS and YFSETQ. This CDR3 contains 15 residues. The CDR3 bases are TGCGCCAGCAGCTCCCGGACTAGCGGGGGAAATGAGCAGTTCTTC. Encoded protein: CASSSRTSGGNEQFF.

This sequence joins TRBV5-1 and TRBJ1-1, with 7 bases fitting TRBD1. There are 15 residues in the CDR3. V lost 4 bases and J lost 5; bases outside the gene matches: 11. The germline CDR1 and CDR2 sequences are SGHRS and YFSETQ. The CDR3 nucleotides read TGCGCCAGCAGCCACTCTAGGGGGCTTGGAACTGAAGCTTTCTTT. Translating gives CASSHSRGLGTEAFF.

The genes are TRBV5-4 and TRBJ2-3; 10 nucleotides agree with TRBD2. CDR3 length: 15 amino acids. With 4 bases clipped from V and 5 bases from J, the junction kept 7 bases outside the gene matches. Germline V gene lookup returns CDR1 SGHNT and CDR2 YYREEE (reference sequence). The CDR3 DNA follows: TGTGCCAGCAGCCCAACCCAGCGGGAGGGAGATACGCAGTATTTT. Residues: CASSPTQREGDTQYF.

This chain uses TRBV5-4 with TRBJ1-1; a weak D match, TRBD1 (5 bases). The germline V gene encodes CDR1 SGHNT and CDR2 YYREEE (reference sequence). V was clipped by 1 base and J by 4 bases, with 8 bases between them. The CDR3 has 13 amino acids. The CDR3 nucleotides are TGTGCCAGCAGCTTGTTAACAGGCACTGAAGCTTTCTTT. It translates to CASSLLTGTEAFF.

The chain carries TRBV19 and TRBJ1-5; TRBD1 is a possible D gene (6 bases). Germline values: CDR1 LNHDA, CDR2 SQIVND (reference sequence). The V end lost 4 bases, the J end lost 1 base, and 11 bases lay between the germline ends. The CDR3 contains 15 residues. CDR3 nucleotide sequence: TGTGCCAGTAGTACCCACAGGGACAGCAATCAGCCCCAGCATTTT. Its translation: CASSTHRDSNQPQHF. The full variable domain, completed using reference TRBV19 and TRBJ1-5, is DGGITQSPKYLFRKEGQNVTLSCEQNLNHDAMYWYRQDPGQGLRLIYYSQIVNDFQKGDIAEGYSVSREKKESFPLTVTSAQKNPTAFYLCASSTHRDSNQPQHFGDGTRLSIL.

In its sample, this clone was seen once. The chain employs TRBV19 and TRBJ1-5; 8 bases align to TRBD1. Trimming cost V 9 bases and J 2 bases; bases outside gene matches: 12. CDR3 length: 16 residues. Germline V gene data show CDR1 as LNHDA and CDR2 as SQIVND (reference sequence). This CDR3 is CASLTTMTGGNQPQHF. The CDR3 DNA reads as TGTGCCAGCCTGACCACCATGACAGGGGGCAATCAGCCCCAGCATTTT.

V gene TRBV6-2 or TRBV6-3 combines with J gene TRBJ2-3, with TRBD1 matching 9 bases. Looked up from germline, CDR1 is MNHEY and CDR2 is SVGEGT. The ends lost 5 bases at V and 3 bases at J; junction bases unmatched: 9. The CDR3 is made up of 16 amino acids. The CDR3, as DNA: TGTGCCAGCAGTCCCTCCGGGACAGGGCGGACAGATACGCAGTATTTT. Translating it yields CASSPSGTGRTDTQYF.

V and J are TRBV4-1 and TRBJ1-4; 8 nucleotides line up with TRBD1. The J segment lost 4 bases and the V segment lost 6 bases, leaving 4 bases of the junction unmatched. The CDR3 totals 14 residues. Germline CDR1 reads MGHRA; CDR2 reads YSYEKL. In DNA, the CDR3 is TGCGCCAGCAGACGTACAGGGGGTAATGAAAAACTGTTTTTT. Protein sequence: CASRRTGGNEKLFF.

The V call is TRBV27, the J call TRBJ2-3; possible D gene TRBD2, 6 bases. This CDR3 is built from 14 residues. Trimming shortened V by 7 bases and J by 5 bases, and 16 bases separated the two germline ends. Germline V gene data show CDR1 as MNHEY and CDR2 as SMNVEV (reference sequence). The CDR3 bases are TGTGCCAGCATGGGCCAGCGGAGGGGAGATACGCAGTATTTT. It encodes CASMGQRRGDTQYF.